The entry below gives a single TCR beta chain sequence along with its context. Antigen specificity is unknown. The record originates from a study of beta chain features in type 1 diabetes. Whole-study context: Patient and healthy donor groups were alike in age, gender and cell yields. The number of sorted cells examined across all samples was 107,917,701.

Isolation of CD4+ naive, central memory, regulatory and stem cell-like memory cells was achieved by sorting via CD45RO/CCR7/CD25/CD127/CD95/CD27. V was trimmed by 4 bases and J by 2 bases, leaving 14 bases between them. The CDR3 totals 15 residues. Germline V CDR1 and CDR2: SGHTA, FQGTGA. Study conclusions and caveats: Significant though moderate, a shortening of TCRB CDR3s appeared in all four CD4+ subsets of Type 1 diabetes patients.

Sequencing targeted expressed TCRB transcripts, as all isolated RNA had been reverse transcribed. The table came from immunoSEQ multiplex PCR; TCRdb's copy has only in-frame clones and leaves some out. The profile shows some 140,000 clones, 9% to 9.5% of them singletons. This receptor was obtained from a man between 18 and 29 years old in good health. The rearrangement joins TRBV7-3 to TRBJ2-5, with D possibly being TRBD2 (6 bases). Sequenced: central memory CD4+ T cells from blood. The CDR3 sequence is CASSSPGLAQETQYF. DNA for the CDR3: TGTGCCAGCAGCTCGCCGGGACTTGCACAAGAGACCCAGTACTTC.